This T cell receptor (beta chain) emerged from a study of blood T cell repertoires in COVID-19. Germline loops: CDR1 SGHDN, CDR2 FVKESK. This CDR3 is built from 16 residues. Unmatched junction bases numbered 9, after V lost 4 bases and J lost 2 bases. Source study methods: Nucleated cell counts were estimated from reference gene primer amplification. Assay used: immunoSEQ multiplex PCR; TCRdb lists only in-frame clones, some missing. V, J and clone size reflect that table, while D and trimming were determined from the DNA. Seen here are over 250,000 clones, approximately 93% observed once, and the top ten hold over 2%.

This chain connects TRBV14 to TRBJ2-3; 7 nucleotides align to TRBD1. This TCR came from a woman aged 30 to 39 with COVID-19, enrolled during active disease. The specimen sequenced was peripheral blood. Here the CDR3 DNA reads TGTGCCAGCAGCCTTTGGACAGGAGTCACCACAGATACGCAGTATTTT. Encoded protein: CASSLWTGVTTDTQYF.